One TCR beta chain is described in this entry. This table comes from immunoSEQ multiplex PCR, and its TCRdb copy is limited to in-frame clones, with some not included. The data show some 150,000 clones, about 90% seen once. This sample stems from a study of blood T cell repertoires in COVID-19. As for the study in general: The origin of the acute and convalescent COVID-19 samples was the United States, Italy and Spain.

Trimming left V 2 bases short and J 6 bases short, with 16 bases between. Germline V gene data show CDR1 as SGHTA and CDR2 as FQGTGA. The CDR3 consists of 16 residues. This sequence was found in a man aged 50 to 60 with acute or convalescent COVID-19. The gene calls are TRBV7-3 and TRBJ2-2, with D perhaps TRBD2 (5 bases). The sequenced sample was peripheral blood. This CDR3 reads CASSLVTRAQPGELFF. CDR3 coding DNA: TGTGCCAGCAGCTTAGTGACGAGGGCGCAACCCGGGGAGCTGTTTTTT.